A selection of T cell receptor beta chains follows, all from one sample in a study of T cell responses to AZD1222 COVID-19 vaccine. Generated by immunoSEQ multiplex PCR, the TCRdb table keeps only in-frame clones and is missing some. The table shows approximately 100,000 clones, with approximately 91% occurring only once. Material: peripheral blood, obtained on day 0 of AZD1222 vaccination. The receptors shown here come from an adult in good health. CDR3s include the opening cysteine and the closing phenylalanine or tryptophan. Each record gives: J gene, V gene, clone size, D gene, CDR3 protein, CDR3 DNA. A D gene is named only where the DNA matches it firmly. Clone size is not always given. Where it is, it says once, few, many or a class for expanded clones.

TRBJ2-3	TRBV7-9	once	-	CALGAGASTDTQYF	TGTGCCCTCGGAGCCGGGGCAAGCACAGATACGCAGTATTTT
TRBJ2-7	TRBV10-3	-	TRBD1	CAIRGQAPLEQYF	TGTGCCATCAGGGGACAGGCTCCCCTAGAGCAGTACTTC
TRBJ2-1	TRBV19	-	-	CASSMMWAEERNEQFF	TGTGCCAGTAGTATGATGTGGGCCGAGGAGAGGAATGAGCAGTTCTTC
TRBJ1-2	TRBV28	-	TRBD1	CASVKGQGADGYTF	TGTGCCTCGGTTAAGGGACAGGGGGCGGATGGCTACACCTTC
TRBJ1-2	TRBV5-1	-	-	CASSFHRASEDYGYTF	TGCGCCAGCAGCTTCCACAGGGCCTCGGAGGACTATGGCTACACCTTC
TRBJ2-7	TRBV9	few	TRBD2	CASSVAERGEQYF	TGTGCCAGCAGCGTAGCGGAGCGGGGCGAGCAGTACTTC
TRBJ1-6	TRBV11-2	-	-	CASSSGVHNSPLHF	TGTGCCAGCAGCTCGGGAGTCCATAATTCACCCCTCCACTTT
TRBJ2-7	TRBV4-1	-	-	CASSQRTGGPYEQYF	TGCGCCAGCAGCCAACGGACCGGGGGCCCGTACGAGCAGTACTTC
TRBJ2-3	TRBV7-9	-	TRBD2	CASSVGGVSDTQYF	TGTGCCAGCAGCGTGGGAGGGGTCTCAGATACGCAGTATTTT
TRBJ1-1	TRBV2	-	-	CASRERANTEAFF	TGTGCCAGCAGAGAAAGGGCGAACACTGAAGCTTTCTTT
TRBJ1-2	TRBV5-6	-	-	CASTYGVIGGYTF	TGTGCCAGCACCTATGGTGTTATAGGGGGCTACACCTTC
TRBJ1-1	TRBV4-1	few	-	CASSQVGEGGAFF	TGCGCCAGCAGCCAAGTAGGGGAGGGGGGAGCTTTCTTT
TRBJ2-5	TRBV19	once	TRBD2	CASSMGTSGKETQYF	TGTGCCAGTAGTATGGGGACTAGCGGCAAAGAGACCCAGTACTTC
TRBJ1-4	TRBV6-1	-	-	CASSERGGSTNEKLFF	TGTGCCAGCAGTGAAAGGGGGGGCTCAACTAATGAAAAACTGTTTTTT
TRBJ2-1	TRBV24-1	-	-	CATSEGSGDVEQFF	TGTGCCACCAGTGAGGGGTCGGGGGATGTTGAGCAGTTCTTC
TRBJ2-1	TRBV19	-	TRBD2	CATAASGGYEQFF	TGTGCTACGGCGGCTAGCGGGGGATATGAGCAGTTCTTC
TRBJ2-1	TRBV7-3	-	TRBD1	CASSSGQGAYNEQFF	TGTGCCAGCAGCTCGGGACAGGGGGCGTACAATGAGCAGTTCTTC
TRBJ2-3	TRBV25-1	-	TRBD1	CASSGGQTGRYTQYF	TGTGCCAGCAGTGGGGGACAGACGGGACGGTATACGCAGTATTTT
TRBJ1-1	TRBV27	-	-	CASSLQGLPYTEAFF	TGTGCCAGCAGTTTACAGGGACTGCCTTACACTGAAGCTTTCTTT
TRBJ1-5	TRBV12-3/TRBV12-4	-	-	CASTPRGDQPQHF	TGTGCCAGCACCCCCCGAGGTGACCAGCCCCAGCATTTT
TRBJ2-7	TRBV5-1	-	-	CASSLGGRDEQYF	TGCGCCAGCAGCTTGGGTGGTAGGGACGAGCAGTACTTC
TRBJ1-1	TRBV6-6	-	-	CASSSQGGTEAFF	TGTGCCAGCAGCTCCCAGGGAGGAACTGAAGCTTTCTTT
TRBJ1-2	TRBV19	-	-	CASSIGGDNYGYTF	TGTGCCAGTAGTATAGGGGGAGATAACTATGGCTACACCTTC
TRBJ2-3	TRBV7-8	-	TRBD2	CASSLALRLAGADTQYF	TGTGCCAGCAGCTTAGCCCTTCGACTAGCGGGAGCAGATACGCAGTATTTT
TRBJ2-7	TRBV6-5	-	-	CASSYSGSYEQYF	TGTGCCAGCAGTTACTCGGGGTCCTACGAGCAGTACTTC
TRBJ1-1	TRBV2	-	-	CASISRVGEAFF	TGTGCCAGCATAAGCAGGGTGGGTGAAGCTTTCTTT
TRBJ2-1	TRBV5-1	few	-	CASSLIGGDSYNEQFF	TGCGCCAGCAGCTTGATAGGAGGGGACTCCTACAATGAGCAGTTCTTC
TRBJ1-2	TRBV6-5	-	-	CASSYSRARGYGYTF	TGTGCCAGCAGTTACTCGAGGGCAAGGGGGTATGGCTACACCTTC
TRBJ2-7	TRBV11-2	-	-	CASSLSSVTEQYF	TGTGCCAGCAGCTTAAGTAGCGTAACAGAGCAGTACTTC